Listed here is a single T cell receptor (beta chain). Its antigen is unknown. The sample originates from a study of T and B cells in COVID-19 patients. For the study at large: Critical illness requiring mechanical ventilation or extracorporeal membrane oxygenation affected three fifths of the roughly 20 active-infection patients.

Findings of the study overall: Active COVID-19 showed highly clonal TRB repertoires; recovery showed diversity and richness above healthy donors.

Blood genomic DNA input for TRB amplification was roughly 250-500 ng. BIOMED2 TRB-A/B primer pools were used in multiplex TRB PCR. TCRdb reanalysed the multiplex PCR reads using MiXCR and keeps one entry per CDR3 protein. The data show over 7,000 distinct CDR3 sequences, 30% to 35% seen once. The CDR3 is 15 amino acids. Germline V gene lookup returns CDR1 SGHKS and CDR2 YYEKEE (reference sequence). V was trimmed by 5 bases and J by 2 bases, leaving 16 bases between them. The chain recombines TRBV5-5 with TRBJ2-5, with a possible D match to TRBD1 (6 bases). Sequencing was done on a sample of blood. The TCR was taken from a human donor with active COVID-19. The CDR3 bases are TGTGCCAGCAGTAGACAGGCCCCAATTCAAGAGACCCAGTACTTC. This sequence encodes CASSRQAPIQETQYF.